The present T cell receptor (beta chain) was sequenced within a study of beta chain features in type 1 diabetes. Across the study: There was similarity between patients and healthy donors in age, gender and cell yields. Regarding the study as a whole: People with Type 1 diabetes carried modestly yet significantly shorter TCRB CDR3s in all four CD4+ subsets.

There are 16 residues in the CDR3. Trimming took 0 bases from V and 3 from J; bases not matched to a gene: 5. Germline CDR1 SGHTA, CDR2 FQGNSA. The sequenced template was cDNA made from the entire isolated RNA. Sequencing was performed with immunoSEQ multiplex PCR; in TCRdb, only in-frame clones are kept and a portion is missing. The top ten hold about 0.5% of the sample, which has about 160,000 clones, over 6% seen once. Concerning this clone: Its specificity is unknown.

The sequencing input was central memory CD4+ T cells from blood. The chain joins TRBV7-2 to TRBJ2-3; TRBD2 matches at 8 bases. This clonotype was sampled from a man aged 18-30 years with type 1 diabetes. The CDR3 DNA sequence: TGTGCCAGCAGCTTAGCCCCGGGCGGGGGGACAGATACGCAGTATTTT. Amino acids: CASSLAPGGGTDTQYF. Together with reference TRBV7-2 and TRBJ2-3, the CDR3 gives the full variable domain: GAGVSQSPSNKVTEKGKDVELRCDPISGHTALYWYRQSLGQGLEFLIYFQGNSAPDKSGLPSDRFSAERTGGSVSTLTIQRTQQEDSAVYLCASSLAPGGGTDTQYFGPGTRLTVL.